The clone carrying this T cell receptor (beta chain) was detected a few times. Its antigen is still unknown. The same CDR3 is also encoded by other DNA sequences in this sample. These data belong to a study of beta chain features in type 1 diabetes. All of the isolated RNA was reverse transcribed, so expressed TCRB transcripts were sequenced. Profiled with immunoSEQ multiplex PCR; TCRdb holds only in-frame clones, not every one. The table records under 200,000 clones, around 10% of them present only once. General study results and limits: Shortening of TCRB CDR3s, moderate but significant, appeared in all four CD4+ subsets of Type 1 diabetes patients. PCR might preferentially amplify shorter templates, equally in patients and controls. Insertion counts at VDJ junctions were lower in type 1 diabetes patients, who also showed more deletions there.

The CDR3 has 14 residues. V shed 0 bases and J shed 2 bases, with 9 bases lying between them. Germline V gives CDR1 SGHRS, CDR2 YFSETQ. Sequencing was performed on central memory CD4+ T cells from blood. V and J are TRBV5-1 and TRBJ2-7; tentative D call: TRBD1 (5 bases). The origin of this receptor is a man aged 25 to 40 with type 1 diabetes. The CDR3 loop is CASSLDQGTYEQYF. The CDR3 bases are TGCGCCAGCAGCTTGGACCAGGGTACCTACGAGCAGTACTTC.